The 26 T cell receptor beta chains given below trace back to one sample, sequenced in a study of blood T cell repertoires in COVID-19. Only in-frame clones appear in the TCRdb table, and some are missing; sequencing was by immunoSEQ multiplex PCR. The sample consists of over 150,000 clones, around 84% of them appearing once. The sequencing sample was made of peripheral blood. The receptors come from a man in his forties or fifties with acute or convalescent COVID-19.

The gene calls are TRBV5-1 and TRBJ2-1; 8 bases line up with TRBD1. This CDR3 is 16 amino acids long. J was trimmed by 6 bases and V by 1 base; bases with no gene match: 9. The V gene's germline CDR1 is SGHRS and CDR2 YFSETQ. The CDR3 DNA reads TGCGCCAGCAGCTTGCAACCAGGGGGCCCTGGCAATGAGCAGTTCTTC. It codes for CASSLQPGGPGNEQFF.

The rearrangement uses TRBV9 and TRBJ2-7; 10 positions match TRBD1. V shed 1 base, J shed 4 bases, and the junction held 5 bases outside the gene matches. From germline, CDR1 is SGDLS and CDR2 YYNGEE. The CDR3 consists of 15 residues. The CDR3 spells CASSVTWDRGYEQYF. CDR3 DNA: TGTGCCAGCAGCGTAACTTGGGACAGGGGTTACGAGCAGTACTTC. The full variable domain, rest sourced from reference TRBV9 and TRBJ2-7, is DSGVTQTPKHLITATGQRVTLRCSPRSGDLSVYWYQQSLDQGLQFLIQYYNGEERAKGNILERFSAQQFPDLHSELNLSSLELGDSALYFCASSVTWDRGYEQYFGPGTRLTVT.

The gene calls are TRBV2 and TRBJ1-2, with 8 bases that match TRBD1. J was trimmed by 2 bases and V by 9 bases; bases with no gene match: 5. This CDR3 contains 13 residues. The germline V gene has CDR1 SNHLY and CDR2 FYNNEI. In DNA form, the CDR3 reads TGTGCCAGGGACAGGGAGGGAAACTATGGCTACACCTTC. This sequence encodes CARDREGNYGYTF.

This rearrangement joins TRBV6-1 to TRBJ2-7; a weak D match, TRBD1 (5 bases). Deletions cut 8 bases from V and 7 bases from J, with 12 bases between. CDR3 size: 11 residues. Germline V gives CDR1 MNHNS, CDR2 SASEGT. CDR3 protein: CASEAGYEQYF. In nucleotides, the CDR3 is TGTGCCAGCGAGGCAGGGTATGAGCAGTACTTC.

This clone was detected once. This chain's CDR3 is CASSISPRSTYEQYF. DNA for the CDR3: TGTGCCAGTAGTATAAGTCCCCGGTCAACCTACGAGCAGTACTTC. V and J are TRBV19 and TRBJ2-7, with D unclear. V gave up 2 bases and J gave up 2 bases, with 13 bases separating them. The germline CDR1 and CDR2 sequences are LNHDA and SQIVND (reference sequence). The CDR3 totals 15 residues.

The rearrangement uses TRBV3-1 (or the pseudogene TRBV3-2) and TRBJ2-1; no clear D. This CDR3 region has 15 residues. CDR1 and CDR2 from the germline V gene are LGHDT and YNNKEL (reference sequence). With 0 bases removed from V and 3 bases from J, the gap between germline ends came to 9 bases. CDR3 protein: CASSQDAHGYNEQFF. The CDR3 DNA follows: TGTGCCAGCAGCCAAGACGCTCACGGCTACAATGAGCAGTTCTTC.

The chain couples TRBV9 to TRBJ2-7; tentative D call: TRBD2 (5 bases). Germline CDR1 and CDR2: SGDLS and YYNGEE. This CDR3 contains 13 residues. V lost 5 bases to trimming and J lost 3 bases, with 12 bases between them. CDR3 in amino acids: CASSEGSSYEQYF. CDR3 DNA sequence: TGTGCCAGCAGTGAGGGTTCTAGCTACGAGCAGTACTTC.

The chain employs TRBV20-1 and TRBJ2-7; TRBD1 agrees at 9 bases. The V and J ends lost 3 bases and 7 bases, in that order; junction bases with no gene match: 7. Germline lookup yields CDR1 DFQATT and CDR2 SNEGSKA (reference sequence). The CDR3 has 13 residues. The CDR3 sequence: CSASRGTGWEQYF. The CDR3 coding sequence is TGCAGTGCTAGTCGCGGGACAGGGTGGGAGCAGTACTTC.

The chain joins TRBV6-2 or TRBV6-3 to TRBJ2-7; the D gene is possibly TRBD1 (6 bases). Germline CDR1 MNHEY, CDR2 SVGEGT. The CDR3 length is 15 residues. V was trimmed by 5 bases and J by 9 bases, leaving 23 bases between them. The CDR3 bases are TGTGCCAGCAGTCACAGGGTTGAGGTGAACCACGGGCAGTACTTC. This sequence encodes CASSHRVEVNHGQYF.

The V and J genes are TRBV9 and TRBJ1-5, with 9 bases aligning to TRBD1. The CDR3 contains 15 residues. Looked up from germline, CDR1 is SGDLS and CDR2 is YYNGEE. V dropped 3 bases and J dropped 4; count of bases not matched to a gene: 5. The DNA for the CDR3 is TGTGCCAGCAGCGGTGGGACAGGGAATAATCAGCCCCAGCATTTT. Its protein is CASSGGTGNNQPQHF.

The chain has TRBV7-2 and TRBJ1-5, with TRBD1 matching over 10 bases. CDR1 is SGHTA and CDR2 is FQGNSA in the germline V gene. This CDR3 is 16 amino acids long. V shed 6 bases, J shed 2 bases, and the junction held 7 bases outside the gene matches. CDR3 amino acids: CASRPTGGAGNQPQHF. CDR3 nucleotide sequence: TGTGCCAGCAGACCGACAGGGGGCGCGGGCAATCAGCCCCAGCATTTT.

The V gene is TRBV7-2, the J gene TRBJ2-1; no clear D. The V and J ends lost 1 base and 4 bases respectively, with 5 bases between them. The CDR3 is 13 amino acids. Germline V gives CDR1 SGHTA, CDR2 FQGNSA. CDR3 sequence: CASSLDYYNEQFF. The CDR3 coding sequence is TGTGCCAGCAGCTTAGACTATTACAATGAGCAGTTCTTC.

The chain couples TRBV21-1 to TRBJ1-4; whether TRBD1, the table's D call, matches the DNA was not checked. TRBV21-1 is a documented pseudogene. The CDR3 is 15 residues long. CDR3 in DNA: TGTGCCAGCAACGTTGACAGTCCAACTAATGAAAAACTGTTTTTT. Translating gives CASNVDSPTNEKLFF.

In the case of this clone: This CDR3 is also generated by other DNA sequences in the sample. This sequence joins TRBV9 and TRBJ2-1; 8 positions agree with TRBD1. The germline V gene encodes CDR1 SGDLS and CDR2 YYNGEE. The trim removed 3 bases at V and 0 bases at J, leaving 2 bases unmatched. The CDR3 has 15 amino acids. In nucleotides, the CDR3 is TGTGCCAGCAGCGCAGGGGGCAGCTCCTACAATGAGCAGTTCTTC. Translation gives CASSAGGSSYNEQFF.

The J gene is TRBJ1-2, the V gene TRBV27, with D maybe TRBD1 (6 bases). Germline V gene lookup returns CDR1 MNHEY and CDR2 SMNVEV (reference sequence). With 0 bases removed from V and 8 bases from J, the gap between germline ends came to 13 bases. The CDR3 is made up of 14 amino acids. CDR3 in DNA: TGTGCCAGCAGTTTATCCGGGGCCAGGGGAGGCTACACCTTC. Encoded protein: CASSLSGARGGYTF.

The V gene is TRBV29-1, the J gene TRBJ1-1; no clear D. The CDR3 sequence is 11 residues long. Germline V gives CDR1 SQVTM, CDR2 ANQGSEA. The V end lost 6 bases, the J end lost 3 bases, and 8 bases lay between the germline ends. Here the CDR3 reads CSVTGDTEAFF. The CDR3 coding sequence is TGCAGCGTGACGGGTGACACTGAAGCTTTCTTT.

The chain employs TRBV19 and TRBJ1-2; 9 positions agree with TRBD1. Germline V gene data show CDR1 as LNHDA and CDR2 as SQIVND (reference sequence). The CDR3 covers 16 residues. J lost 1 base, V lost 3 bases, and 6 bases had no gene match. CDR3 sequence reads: CASSIIQGAYNYGYTF. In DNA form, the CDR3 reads TGTGCCAGTAGTATTATACAGGGGGCCTATAACTATGGCTACACCTTC.

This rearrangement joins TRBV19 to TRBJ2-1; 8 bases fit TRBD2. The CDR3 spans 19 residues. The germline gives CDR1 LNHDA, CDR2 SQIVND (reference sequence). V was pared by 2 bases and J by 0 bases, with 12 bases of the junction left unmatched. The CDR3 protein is CASSIMSGGSLSSYNEQFF. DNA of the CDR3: TGTGCCAGTAGTATAATGAGCGGGGGCTCTTTAAGCTCCTACAATGAGCAGTTCTTC.

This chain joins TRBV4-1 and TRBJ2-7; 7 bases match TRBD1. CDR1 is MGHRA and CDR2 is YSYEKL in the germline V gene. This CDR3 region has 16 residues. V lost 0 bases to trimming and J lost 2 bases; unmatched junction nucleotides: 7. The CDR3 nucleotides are TGCGCCAGCAGCCAAGATCCCGGACAGGAACCCTACGAGCAGTACTTC. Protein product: CASSQDPGQEPYEQYF.

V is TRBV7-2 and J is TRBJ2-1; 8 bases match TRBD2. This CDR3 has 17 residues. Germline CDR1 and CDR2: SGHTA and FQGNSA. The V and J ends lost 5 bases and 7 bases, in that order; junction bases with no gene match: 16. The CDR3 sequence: CASSQKGWAGGPNEQFF. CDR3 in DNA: TGTGCCAGCAGCCAAAAAGGGTGGGCGGGGGGTCCAAATGAGCAGTTCTTC. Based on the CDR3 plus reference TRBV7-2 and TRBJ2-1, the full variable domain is GAGVSQSPSNKVTEKGKDVELRCDPISGHTALYWYRQSLGQGLEFLIYFQGNSAPDKSGLPSDRFSAERTGGSVSTLTIQRTQQEDSAVYLCASSQKGWAGGPNEQFFGPGTRLTVL.

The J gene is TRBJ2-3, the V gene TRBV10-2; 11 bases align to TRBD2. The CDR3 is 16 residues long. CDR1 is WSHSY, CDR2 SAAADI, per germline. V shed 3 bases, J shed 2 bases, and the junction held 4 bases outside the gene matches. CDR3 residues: CASSDRLAGLTDTQYF. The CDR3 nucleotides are TGCGCCAGCAGTGATCGACTAGCGGGGCTCACAGATACGCAGTATTTT.

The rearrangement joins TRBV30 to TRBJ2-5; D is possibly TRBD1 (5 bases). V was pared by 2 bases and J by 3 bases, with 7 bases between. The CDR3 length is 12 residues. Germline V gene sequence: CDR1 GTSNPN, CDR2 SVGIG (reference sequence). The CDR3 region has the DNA TGTGCCTGGAGTCAAGGGGAAGAGACCCAGTACTTC. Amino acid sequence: CAWSQGEETQYF. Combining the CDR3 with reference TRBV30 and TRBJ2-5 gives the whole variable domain SQTIHQWPATLVQPVGSPLSLECTVEGTSNPNLYWYRQAAGRGLQLLFYSVGIGQISSEVPQNLSASRPQDRQFILSSKKLLLSDSGFYLCAWSQGEETQYFGPGTRLLVL.

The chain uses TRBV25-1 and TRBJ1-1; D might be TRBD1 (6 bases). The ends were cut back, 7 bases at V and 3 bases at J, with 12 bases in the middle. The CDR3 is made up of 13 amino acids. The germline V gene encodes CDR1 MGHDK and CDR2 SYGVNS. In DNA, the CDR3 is TGTGCCAGCAAACGAGGGGGGGACACTGAAGCTTTCTTT. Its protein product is CASKRGGDTEAFF.

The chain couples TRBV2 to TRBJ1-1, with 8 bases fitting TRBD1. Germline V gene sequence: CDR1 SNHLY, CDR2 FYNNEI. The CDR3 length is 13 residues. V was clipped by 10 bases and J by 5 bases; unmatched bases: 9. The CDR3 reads CANRQGLGTEAFF. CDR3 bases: TGTGCCAACAGACAGGGGCTGGGGACTGAAGCTTTCTTT.

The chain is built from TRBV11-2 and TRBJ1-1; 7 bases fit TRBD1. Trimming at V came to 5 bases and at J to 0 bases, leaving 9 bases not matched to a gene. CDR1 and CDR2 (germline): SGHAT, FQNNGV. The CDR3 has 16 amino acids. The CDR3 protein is CASSLRADRLNTEAFF. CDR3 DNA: TGTGCCAGCAGCCTCAGGGCGGACAGGTTGAACACTGAAGCTTTCTTT. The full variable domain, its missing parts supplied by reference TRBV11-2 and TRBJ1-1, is EAGVAQSPRYKIIEKRQSVAFWCNPISGHATLYWYQQILGQGPKLLIQFQNNGVVDDSQLPKDRFSAERLKGVDSTLKIQPAKLEDSAVYLCASSLRADRLNTEAFFGQGTRLTVV.

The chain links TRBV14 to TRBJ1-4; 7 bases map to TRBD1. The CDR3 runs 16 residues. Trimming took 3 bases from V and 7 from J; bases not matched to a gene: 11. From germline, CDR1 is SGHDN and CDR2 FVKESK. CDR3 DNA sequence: TGTGCCAGCAGCCAGGCCGGGACAGATTATTTTGAAAAACTGTTTTTT. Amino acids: CASSQAGTDYFEKLFF. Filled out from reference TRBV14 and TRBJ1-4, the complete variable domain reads EAGVTQFPSHSVIEKGQTVTLRCDPISGHDNLYWYRRVMGKEIKFLLHFVKESKQDESGMPNNRFLAERTGGTYSTLKVQPAELEDSGVYFCASSQAGTDYFEKLFFGSGTQLSVL.